This TCR beta chain was obtained from a study of post-analysis software for immune sequencing data. At the level of the study: The courses of disease that were included comprised relapsing-remitting, secondary progressive and progressive-relapsing multiple sclerosis.

As to this clonotype: No antigen is known for it.

Germline V gene data show CDR1 as MDHEN and CDR2 as SYDVKM. The CDR3 has 14 amino acids. With V trimmed by 8 bases and J by 8 bases, 12 bases remained unmatched. Unique molecular identifiers were built into the TCR beta cDNA libraries. With about 0.95 to 10 million T cells as the source, hundreds of thousands of cDNA molecules resulted. TCRdb analysed the PCR reads with MiXCR anew, one entry per CDR3 protein. The sample includes approximately 400,000 distinct CDR3 sequences, around a third of them seen just once. Whole-study results and caveats: The study found significantly lower normalized Chao1 diversity in multiple sclerosis patients than in controls. Comparison of patients with controls showed five or six TRBV segments more frequent in patients, TRBV5-6, TRBV5-1 and TRBV20-1 among them. The authors found that F measure strongly co-clustered same-batch samples.

The sequence came from a girl between 10 and 17 years old with multiple sclerosis. The specimen was blood. This chain links TRBV28 with TRBJ2-1; TRBD2 aligns across 7 bases. The CDR3 here is CASHSASRGDEQFF. The CDR3 coding sequence is TGTGCCAGCCATTCAGCTTCCCGGGGGGATGAGCAGTTCTTC.